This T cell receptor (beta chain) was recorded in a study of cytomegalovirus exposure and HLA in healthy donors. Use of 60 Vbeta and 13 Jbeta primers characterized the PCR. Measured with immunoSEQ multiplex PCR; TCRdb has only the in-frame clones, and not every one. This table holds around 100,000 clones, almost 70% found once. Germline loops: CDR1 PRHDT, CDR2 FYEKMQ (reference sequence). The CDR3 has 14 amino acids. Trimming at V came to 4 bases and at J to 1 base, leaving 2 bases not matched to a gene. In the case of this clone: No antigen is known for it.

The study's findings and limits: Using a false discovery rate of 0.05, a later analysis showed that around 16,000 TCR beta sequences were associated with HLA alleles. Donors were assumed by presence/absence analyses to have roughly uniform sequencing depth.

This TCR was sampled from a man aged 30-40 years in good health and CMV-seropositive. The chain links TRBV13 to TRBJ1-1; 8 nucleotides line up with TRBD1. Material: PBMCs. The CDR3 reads CASSSGTGNTEAFF. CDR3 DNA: TGTGCCAGCAGCTCCGGGACAGGGAACACTGAAGCTTTCTTT.